This T cell receptor (beta chain) derives from a study of vaccination and CD4 T cells after COVID-19 (dated by TCRdb to the early 2020s). Some background on the complete study: Six males and four females were included in the convalescent cohort, with two Hispanic individuals, seven Caucasians, two Asians and one multiracial person represented. As controls, cultures received a CEFX viral epitope pool (the positive control), an HIV-1 Nef peptide pool (the negative control), or no peptide at all. Participants got two doses of the Pfizer-BioNTech BNT162b2 vaccine (n=8) or two doses of the Moderna mRNA-1273 vaccine (n=2). Culture stimuli were overlapping spike peptide pools from SARS-CoV-2 and from the common cold coronaviruses HCoV-NL63, HCoV-OC43 and HCoV-229E. Post-COVID blood samples from convalescent patients were collected a median of around 110 days after diagnosis, with a range of roughly 35 to 180 days. In some eleven COVID-19 convalescent patients and several infection-naive healthy vaccine recipients, researchers compared the spike-specific CD4+ TCR repertoire from before mRNA vaccination with the repertoire from after. Post-vaccine blood samples were collected a median of approximately 72 days after the second vaccine dose, ranging from roughly 12 to 250 days.

A note on this clonotype: Which antigen it targets is not known. No clone much larger than this one lies a single base away; base qualities are absent.

On the study overall, not on this receptor specifically: Although the median number of SARS-CoV-2-reactive clonotypes went up from roughly 22 after infection to 38 after vaccination, the increase was not significant. The number of convalescent patients in the study was relatively small, and the study did not examine early timepoints following natural infection. Among convalescent patients, a median about 86% of the SARS-CoV-2-reactive clones seen after vaccination appeared only after vaccination, which suggests priming specific to the vaccine. Of the vaccine-specific clones found in convalescent patients, nearly all (304 of 307) were mono-reactive for SARS-CoV-2 spike instead of being cross-reactive with common cold coronaviruses.

The receptor library was made with PCR. TCR sequencing of DNA from cultured CD4+ T cells used the Oncomine TCR Beta short-read assay at the Johns Hopkins FTIC core. Genomic DNA was extracted from the cultured CD4+ T cells with the QIAamp micro DNA kit. Oncomine TCR Beta libraries from cultured CD4+ T cells were pooled using unique dual indexes and sequenced on an Illumina iSeq 100. The authors' pipeline ran thus. Non-productive sequences were removed, and CDR3s not starting with C, not ending with F or W, or shorter than 7 amino acids were discarded. Antigen-specific clonotypes were identified using the MANAFEST web application through comparison of peptide-stimulated wells with reference and other culture wells. An FDR below 0.05, an odds ratio above 5, and a productive frequency above 0.1% in at least two of three replicate wells were required for clones to be considered positive. A clonotype was classed as cross-reactive if the clonotype showed significant expansion both in SARS-CoV-2 spike wells and in at least one common cold coronavirus spike condition. Using R version 3.6.1, CDR3 homology was evaluated through Levenshtein distances (stringdist) along with unrooted phylogenetic trees (ape). TCRdb reanalyzed the raw reads on its own, using fastp at Q25 for trimming and MiXCR for clone calling, and kept in-frame beta chains. Every entry covers one CDR3 protein and lists the most common genes and DNA from its rows. The V and J calls shown here were made by TCRdb, not taken from the authors' results. Within this sample are approximately 9,700 distinct CDR3 sequences, with approximately 25% of them counted one time only. The top ten constitute roughly 50% of the sample.

In the paper's terms, the treatment or condition label means: roughly 11-day PBMC culture with coronavirus spike peptide pools or control peptides (ViraFEST assay). The study used the ViraFEST assay, which expanded antigen-specific T cells with peptide pools and then identified expanded clonotypes by TCR sequencing. Negative nucleocapsid antibody tests taken both before and after vaccination confirmed that the healthy vaccine recipients had no prior SARS-CoV-2 infection. Each well held 1.5 million to 2.5 million PBMCs cultured with roughly 10 ug/ml peptide pools in IMDM containing roughly 4.7% human AB serum and roughly 10 IU/ml IL-2. On days 3 and 7, half of the culture medium was replaced with fresh IL-2-containing medium. After roughly 11 days of culture, CD4+ T cells were isolated by negative selection with the EasySep CD4+ T cell isolation kit. PBMCs were separated from whole blood using Ficoll-Paque Plus gradient centrifugation and then either used fresh or cryopreserved at -140C. Each culture condition was generally run in triplicate wells.

V is cut by 3 bases and J by 4 bases, and the space between the germline ends is 7 bases. Measured from the cysteine to the phenylalanine, the CDR3 is 13 residues long. Here the CDR3 DNA is all that survives: 39 bases in frame from base 1. Per the germline V gene, MNHNS is the CDR1 and SASEGT is the CDR2. The sequence joins TRBV6-1 to TRBJ2-1, with the D gene uncertain. The sequence derives from a human donor who received a COVID-19 vaccine. The sequences come from CD4+ T cells from blood, cultured in vitro, collected before SARS-CoV-2 vaccination. The CDR3 reads as follows: CASSDSVYNEQFF. The bases read TGTGCCAGCAGTGATAGTGTGTACAATGAGCAGTTCTTC.